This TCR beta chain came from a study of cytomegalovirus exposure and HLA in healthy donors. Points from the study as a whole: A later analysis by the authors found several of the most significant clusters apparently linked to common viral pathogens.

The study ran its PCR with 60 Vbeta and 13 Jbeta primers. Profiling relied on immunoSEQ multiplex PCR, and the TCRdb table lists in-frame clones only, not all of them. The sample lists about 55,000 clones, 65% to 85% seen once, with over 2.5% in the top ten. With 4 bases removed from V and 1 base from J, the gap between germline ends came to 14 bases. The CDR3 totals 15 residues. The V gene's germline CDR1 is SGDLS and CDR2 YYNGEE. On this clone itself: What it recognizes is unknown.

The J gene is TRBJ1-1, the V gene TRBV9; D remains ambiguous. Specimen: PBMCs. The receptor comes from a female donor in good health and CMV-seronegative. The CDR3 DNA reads TGTGCCAGCAGCCCGGGGTGGGGTGAGAACACTGAAGCTTTCTTT. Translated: CASSPGWGENTEAFF. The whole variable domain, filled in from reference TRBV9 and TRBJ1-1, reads DSGVTQTPKHLITATGQRVTLRCSPRSGDLSVYWYQQSLDQGLQFLIQYYNGEERAKGNILERFSAQQFPDLHSELNLSSLELGDSALYFCASSPGWGENTEAFFGQGTRLTVV.